These T cell receptor beta chains were read from a single sample in a study of cytomegalovirus exposure and HLA in healthy donors. Sequencing used immunoSEQ multiplex PCR; TCRdb keeps in-frame clones, though not all of them. The repertoire holds some 140,000 clones, roughly 86% seen once, with around 2.1% in the top ten. Material: PBMCs. The receptors originated from a human donor in good health. Each CDR3 is given with its conserved first and last residue. D genes are given only for firm matches. Clone size is stated in some rows and not others, as once, few, many or a class when expanded.

d_call,clone_size,j_call,v_call,cdr3_aa,cdr3_nt
TRBD1,NA,TRBJ2-7,TRBV7-9,CASSKGGSGQGYEQYF,TGTGCCAGCAGCAAGGGGGGGTCGGGACAGGGCTACGAGCAGTACTTC
NA,once,TRBJ1-2,TRBV6-1,CASSDLDKYGYTF,TGTGCCAGCAGTGATTTGGACAAGTATGGCTACACCTTC
NA,NA,TRBJ2-3,TRBV11-2,CASSFYRTDTQYF,TGTGCCAGCAGCTTCTACCGCACAGATACGCAGTATTTT
NA,NA,TRBJ2-2,TRBV7-9,CASSYPRRQGGTGELFF,TGTGCCAGCAGCTACCCCAGGCGGCAGGGAGGCACCGGGGAGCTGTTTTTT
NA,NA,TRBJ1-6,TRBV5-1,CASSPKGVQNNSPLHF,TGCGCCAGCAGCCCCAAAGGGGTACAGAATAATTCACCCCTCCACTTT
NA,NA,TRBJ2-7,TRBV12-5,CASGLEVGEQYF,TGTGCTAGTGGTTTAGAGGTCGGAGAGCAGTACTTC
TRBD1,NA,TRBJ1-3,TRBV4-1,CASSQGRQGVSGNTIYF,TGCGCCAGCAGCCAAGGAAGACAGGGGGTCTCTGGAAACACCATATATTTT
TRBD1,NA,TRBJ2-2,TRBV7-6,CASSLGQGPTGELFF,TGTGCCAGCAGCTTAGGACAGGGCCCCACCGGGGAGCTGTTTTTT
NA,NA,TRBJ2-5,TRBV7-3,CASSLGQGLTQYF,TGTGCCAGCAGCTTAGGGCAGGGGCTGACCCAGTACTTC
TRBD1,NA,TRBJ1-3,TRBV9,CASSVEGGAENTIYF,TGTGCCAGCAGCGTAGAAGGGGGCGCAGAAAACACCATATATTTT
TRBD2,NA,TRBJ2-2,TRBV7-3,CASSLMTSGTAGELFF,TGTGCCAGCAGCTTAATGACTAGCGGGACGGCCGGGGAGCTGTTTTTT
NA,NA,TRBJ1-2,TRBV7-2,CASSLRQLYGYTF,TGTGCCAGCAGCTTAAGACAGTTGTATGGCTACACCTTC
NA,once,TRBJ1-2,TRBV28,CASSRLMMYGYTF,TGTGCCAGCAGTCGACTGATGATGTATGGCTACACCTTC
TRBD2,NA,TRBJ2-1,TRBV28,CASSLAGTSGNNEQFF,TGTGCCAGCAGTTTAGCCGGGACTAGCGGGAACAATGAGCAGTTCTTC
NA,NA,TRBJ2-5,TRBV20-1,CSGTFQETQYF,TGCAGCGGGACTTTCCAAGAGACCCAGTACTTC
TRBD2,NA,TRBJ2-2,TRBV5-4,CASSPGLEGGELFF,TGTGCCAGCAGCCCGGGACTAGAGGGGGGGGAGCTGTTTTTT
TRBD1,NA,TRBJ1-2,TRBV11-2,CASSLSRGDGYTF,TGTGCCAGCAGCTTAAGCAGGGGGGATGGCTACACCTTC
TRBD1,NA,TRBJ1-2,TRBV2,CASSEGQGYGYTF,TGTGCCAGCAGTGAAGGACAGGGGTATGGCTACACCTTC
TRBD1,NA,TRBJ2-5,TRBV6-7,CASSSNPGTEETQYF,TGTGCCAGCAGTTCCAACCCCGGGACAGAAGAGACCCAGTACTTC
TRBD1,NA,TRBJ2-1,TRBV5-4,CASSLGAGGSYNEQFF,TGTGCCAGCAGCTTGGGGGCAGGGGGTTCCTACAATGAGCAGTTCTTC
NA,NA,TRBJ2-2,TRBV5-1,CASSLQGGTGELFF,TGCGCCAGCAGCTTGCAGGGGGGCACCGGGGAGCTGTTTTTT
NA,NA,TRBJ2-1,TRBV9,CASSSGGGNEQFF,TGTGCCAGCAGCAGTGGGGGAGGCAATGAGCAGTTCTTC
NA,NA,TRBJ1-2,TRBV7-9,CASSLSGGTYGYTF,TGTGCCAGCAGCTTATCGGGGGGGACCTATGGCTACACCTTC
NA,NA,TRBJ2-7,TRBV28,CASSLDSSYEQYF,TGTGCCAGCAGTTTGGACAGCTCCTACGAGCAGTACTTC
TRBD1,NA,TRBJ2-1,TRBV7-2,CASSTGQGNYNEQFF,TGTGCCAGCAGTACGGGACAGGGTAATTACAATGAGCAGTTCTTC
TRBD2,NA,TRBJ2-1,TRBV6-5,CASSYNGGRAYNEQFF,TGTGCCAGCAGTTACAACGGCGGGAGGGCCTACAATGAGCAGTTCTTC
TRBD2,NA,TRBJ2-7,TRBV5-4,CASSRGGRYEQYF,TGTGCCAGCAGCCGGGGGGGCCGGTACGAGCAGTACTTC
NA,NA,TRBJ2-3,TRBV25-1,CASRSTTESRDTQYF,TGTGCCAGCAGGTCAACTACCGAATCCCGTGATACGCAGTATTTT
TRBD1,few,TRBJ1-1,TRBV7-6,CASSLDRGVGTEAFF,TGTGCCAGCAGCTTAGACAGGGGGGTGGGCACTGAAGCTTTCTTT
NA,NA,TRBJ1-1,TRBV27,CASSFDIGYGAFF,TGTGCCAGCAGTTTCGACATAGGATATGGGGCTTTCTTT
NA,few,TRBJ2-1,TRBV7-2,CASSYGGQEQFF,TGTGCCAGCAGCTACGGCGGGCAGGAGCAGTTCTTC
TRBD2,NA,TRBJ2-1,TRBV19,CASSIGTSGRLYNEQFF,TGTGCCAGTAGTATAGGTACTAGCGGGAGGCTCTACAATGAGCAGTTCTTC
TRBD1,NA,TRBJ2-3,TRBV6-5,CASRRTGAQYF,TGTGCCAGCAGGCGGACAGGAGCGCAGTATTTT
NA,NA,TRBJ1-4,TRBV6-6,CASSGGQGATNEKLFF,TGTGCCAGCAGTGGGGGACAAGGGGCAACTAATGAAAAACTGTTTTTT
NA,few,TRBJ1-5,TRBV2,CASSLTGSSNQPQHF,TGTGCCAGCAGTCTGACGGGTAGTAGCAATCAGCCCCAGCATTTT
NA,NA,TRBJ1-4,TRBV9,CASSPGIVAEKLFF,TGTGCCAGTTCTCCCGGTATCGTCGCCGAAAAACTGTTTTTT
TRBD2,NA,TRBJ2-3,TRBV28,CASRLAGESDTQYF,TGTGCCAGCAGACTAGCGGGAGAGTCGGATACGCAGTATTTT
NA,NA,TRBJ2-5,TRBV18,CASSPNYQETQYF,TGTGCCAGCTCACCCAATTACCAAGAGACCCAGTACTTC
NA,few,TRBJ1-2,TRBV7-2,CASSLAAGQANYGYTF,TGTGCCAGCAGCTTAGCGGCGGGTCAAGCTAACTATGGCTACACCTTC
NA,NA,TRBJ1-2,TRBV7-3,CASSSNLGGYGYTF,TGTGCCAGCAGCTCGAACCTAGGGGGATATGGCTACACCTTC
TRBD1,NA,TRBJ1-1,TRBV4-1,CASSQPNRGRAKTEAFF,TGCGCCAGCAGCCAACCTAACAGGGGGCGGGCGAAGACTGAAGCTTTCTTT
NA,NA,TRBJ2-1,TRBV27,CASSPGHPSYNEQFF,TGTGCCAGCAGCCCTGGACACCCCTCCTACAATGAGCAGTTCTTC